One and the same sample provided the 27 T cell receptor beta chains below, sequenced in a study of blood T cells in healthy people across ages. For the second PCR, which ran for about 6 to 11 cycles, a sample-barcoded 5' primer and a J-beta primer mix were used. TCRdb used MiXCR to reprocess the 5' RACE reads, holding one entry per CDR3 protein. Found here are some 900,000 distinct CDR3 sequences, 40% to 60% of them singletons; the top ten hold roughly 13%. What was sequenced was blood. The receptors stem from a man aged 25-45 years in good health.

This clonotype was found a few times. The J gene is TRBJ2-1, the V gene TRBV12-3 or TRBV12-4; 9 bases agree with TRBD1. V lost 6 bases, J lost 4 bases, and 7 bases stayed unmatched. This CDR3 is 15 amino acids long. CDR3 amino acids: CASSKDRGSYNEQFF. CDR3 coding DNA: TGTGCCAGCAGCAAGGACAGGGGTTCGTACAATGAGCAGTTCTTC.

CDR3 sequence (DNA): TGTGCCTGTACAAGTGGGTATGAGCAGTTCTTC. Amino acid sequence: CACTSGYEQFF. This chain joins TRBV3-1 and TRBJ2-1; D is unclear. V lost 11 bases and J 8 bases, leaving 13 bases between the germline ends. Germline V gene sequence: CDR1 LGHDT, CDR2 YNNKEL (reference sequence). The CDR3 has 11 amino acids.

V gene TRBV3-1 combines with J gene TRBJ2-1; 8 bases agree with TRBD1. V lost 3 bases to trimming and J lost 2 bases; unmatched junction nucleotides: 6. CDR1 and CDR2 from the germline V gene are LGHDT and YNNKEL (reference sequence). The CDR3 length is 16 residues. For the CDR3, the DNA is TGTGCCAGCAGCCAGGCGACAGGGGTGGCCTACAATGAGCAGTTCTTC. Its translation: CASSQATGVAYNEQFF.

The V call is TRBV4-2, the J call TRBJ2-7; D may be TRBD2 (7 bases). This CDR3 is 15 amino acids long. Germline V gives CDR1 LGHNA, CDR2 YNFKEQ. V was pared by 4 bases and J by 0 bases, with 13 bases between. CDR3 in DNA: TGTGCCAGCAGCCGAGAGGGGGGGAGCTCCTACGAGCAGTACTTC. Translated: CASSREGGSSYEQYF.

The chain combines TRBV9 with TRBJ2-7; TRBD2 agrees at 8 bases. The ends lost 0 bases at V and 1 base at J; junction bases unmatched: 6. CDR1 is SGDLS, CDR2 YYNGEE, per germline. CDR3 length: 16 residues. CDR3 loop: CASSVDGSGVSYEQYF. The CDR3 DNA sequence: TGTGCCAGCAGCGTAGATGGTAGCGGGGTATCCTACGAGCAGTACTTC.

This clonotype came up a few times. The V and J genes are TRBV9 and TRBJ2-5, with a possible D match to TRBD1 (6 bases). V was cut by 1 base and J by 0 bases, with 13 bases left in between. The CDR3 consists of 16 residues. CDR1 is SGDLS, CDR2 YYNGEE, per germline. The CDR3 DNA sequence: TGTGCCAGCAGCGTAAGGGGGACGGGATACCAAGAGACCCAGTACTTC. Protein: CASSVRGTGYQETQYF.

The rearrangement joins TRBV20-1 to TRBJ2-7; D unresolved. V was clipped by 4 bases and J by 7 bases, with 17 bases between them. The germline V gene encodes CDR1 DFQATT and CDR2 SNEGSKA (reference sequence). There are 13 residues in the CDR3. CDR3 DNA: TGCAGTGCTATAGTGGGCTCCCGTTGGGAGCAGTACTTC. It yields the protein CSAIVGSRWEQYF.

The rearrangement uses TRBV29-1 and TRBJ2-5; D remains ambiguous. From germline, CDR1 is SQVTM and CDR2 ANQGSEA. V lost 7 bases and J 2 bases, leaving 14 bases between the germline ends. The CDR3 totals 13 residues. CDR3 DNA: TGCAGCGCTAAGACCGCATCTCAAGAGACCCAGTACTTC. It is translated as CSAKTASQETQYF. The complete variable domain, with remaining parts taken from reference TRBV29-1 and TRBJ2-5, reads SAVISQKPSRDICQRGTSLTIQCQVDSQVTMMFWYRQQPGQSLTLIATANQGSEATYESGFVIDKFPISRPNLTFSTLTVSNMSPEDSSIYLCSAKTASQETQYFGPGTRLLVL.

V and J are TRBV29-1 and TRBJ2-3; D gene uncertain. The CDR3 is 11 amino acids. V lost 3 bases to trimming and J lost 4 bases, with 5 bases between them. Germline assignment: CDR1 SQVTM and CDR2 ANQGSEA. CDR3 sequence (DNA): TGCAGCGTTGATGAAGCAGATACGCAGTATTTT. It specifies CSVDEADTQYF.

CDR3 sequence reads: CSVGPVRGYTF. Written as DNA, the CDR3 is TGCAGCGTCGGACCGGTCCGGGGCTACACCTTC. V usage is TRBV29-1 and J usage is TRBJ1-2; D gene unclear. Trimming took off 6 bases at V and 8 bases at J, with 13 bases between the two ends. Germline CDR1 and CDR2: SQVTM and ANQGSEA. The CDR3 runs 11 residues.

The chain couples TRBV6-6 to TRBJ1-5; TRBD1 might be the D (5 bases). This CDR3 is built from 14 residues. V was clipped by 5 bases and J by 3 bases, with 11 bases between them. CDR1 MNHNY and CDR2 SVGAGI come from the germline V gene (reference sequence). CDR3 sequence (DNA): TGTGCCAGCAGTCAAGGAGGGGCCAATCAGCCCCAGCATTTT. Protein product: CASSQGGANQPQHF.

The chain combines TRBV12-3 or TRBV12-4 with TRBJ2-7, with 10 bases matching TRBD1. The CDR3 length is 16 residues. V was pared by 4 bases and J by 1 base, with 7 bases of the junction left unmatched. The CDR3 loop reads CASSSTGDRGSYEQYF. The CDR3 nucleotides are TGTGCCAGCAGTTCTACCGGGGACAGGGGATCCTACGAGCAGTACTTC.

The genes are TRBV3-1 and TRBJ2-3; tentatively, D is TRBD2 (5 bases). V shed 7 bases and J shed 11 bases, with 13 bases lying between them. The CDR3 is 11 residues long. The germline CDR1 and CDR2 sequences are LGHDT and YNNKEL (reference sequence). Here the CDR3 reads CASMQMGEQYF. CDR3 bases: TGTGCCAGCATGCAGATGGGAGAGCAGTATTTT.

The chain employs TRBV7-2 and TRBJ1-3; D unresolved. The germline gives CDR1 SGHTA, CDR2 FQGNSA. The CDR3 is made up of 15 amino acids. Deletions cut 4 bases from V and 0 bases from J, with 10 bases between. CDR3: CASSSDGHSGNTIYF. The CDR3 DNA is TGTGCCAGCAGCTCGGACGGCCACTCTGGAAACACCATATATTTT. The whole variable domain, remainder taken from reference TRBV7-2 and TRBJ1-3, is GAGVSQSPSNKVTEKGKDVELRCDPISGHTALYWYRQSLGQGLEFLIYFQGNSAPDKSGLPSDRFSAERTGGSVSTLTIQRTQQEDSAVYLCASSSDGHSGNTIYFGEGSWLTVV.

This clonotype was observed a handful of times. The V call is TRBV12-3 or TRBV12-4, the J call TRBJ2-1; TRBD2 matches 8 bases. With 3 bases clipped from V and 9 bases from J, the junction kept 7 bases outside the gene matches. The CDR3 extends over 14 amino acids. DNA for the CDR3: TGTGCCAGCAGTTTGACCGGGGGGGACGGTGAGCAGTTCTTC. This gives the protein CASSLTGGDGEQFF.

CDR3 region: CASSYRAGTNYGYTF. CDR3 DNA: TGTGCCAGCAGTTACCGCGCGGGGACTAACTATGGCTACACCTTC. The chain combines TRBV6-6 with TRBJ1-2; no clear D gene. Looked up from germline, CDR1 is MNHNY and CDR2 is SVGAGI (reference sequence). V lost 2 bases, J lost 0 bases, and 10 bases lay in between. This CDR3 is built from 15 residues.

The chain links TRBV6-5 to TRBJ2-4; 8 bases are shared with TRBD2. The J call may be in error: the DNA end matches TRBJ2-7 better. The CDR3 has 12 amino acids. Germline V gene data show CDR1 as MNHEY and CDR2 as SVGAGI. The CDR3 loop reads CASSGLAGEQYF. For the CDR3, the DNA is TGTGCCAGCAGTGGTCTAGCGGGCGAGCAGTACTTC.

This rearrangement joins TRBV7-9 to TRBJ2-1; TRBD1 agrees at 8 bases. Trimming at V came to 3 bases and at J to 3 bases, leaving 7 bases not matched to a gene. The CDR3 length is 16 residues. Germline V gives CDR1 SEHNR, CDR2 FQNEAQ (reference sequence). The CDR3 sequence: CASSLGQGAIYNEQFF. Here the CDR3 DNA reads TGTGCCAGCAGCTTGGGGCAGGGGGCCATCTACAATGAGCAGTTCTTC.

This clonotype was observed a few times. The V and J genes are TRBV5-1 and TRBJ2-7; D unresolved. Per the germline V gene, CDR1 is SGHRS and CDR2 is YFSETQ. The CDR3 loop spans 14 amino acids. V lost 4 bases and J 3 bases, leaving 14 bases between the germline ends. This CDR3 reads CASSRDPQYYEQYF. Written as DNA, the CDR3 is TGCGCCAGCAGCCGCGATCCACAATACTACGAGCAGTACTTC.

The chain couples TRBV20-1 to TRBJ2-7; 10 bases line up with TRBD1. The length of the CDR3 is 15 residues. V shed 6 bases and J 7 bases; nucleotides not matched to a gene: 15. Germline CDR1 reads DFQATT; CDR2 reads SNEGSKA (reference sequence). This CDR3 reads CSADRDRGLDNEQYF. CDR3 nucleotide sequence: TGCAGTGCGGACCGGGACAGGGGATTAGACAATGAGCAGTACTTC.

This clonotype turned up a few times. The rearrangement links TRBV29-1 to TRBJ1-4; 9 nucleotides match TRBD1. The V gene's germline CDR1 is SQVTM and CDR2 ANQGSEA. With 3 bases clipped from V and 0 bases from J, the junction kept 2 bases outside the gene matches. The CDR3 totals 15 residues. The CDR3 protein is CSVEGTGTTNEKLFF. CDR3 DNA: TGCAGCGTTGAGGGGACAGGGACAACTAATGAAAAACTGTTTTTT.

The genes are TRBV20-1 and TRBJ2-1; tentatively, D is TRBD1 (5 bases). The DNA end lines up better with TRBJ2-7; the J call may be wrong. The CDR3 runs 11 residues. Germline V gene sequence: CDR1 DFQATT, CDR2 SNEGSKA (reference sequence). The CDR3 is CSAHDRYEQYF. The DNA for the CDR3 is TGCAGTGCTCATGACAGATACGAGCAGTACTTC.

The CDR3 coding sequence is TGCGCCAGCAGCATTGGCATGGGCAATGAGCAGTTCTTC. As protein: CASSIGMGNEQFF. This chain connects TRBV5-1 to TRBJ2-1, with no clear D. Germline V gene data show CDR1 as SGHRS and CDR2 as YFSETQ. CDR3 length: 13 amino acids. V dropped 4 bases and J dropped 6 bases, with 11 bases sitting between them. The whole variable domain, remainder taken from reference TRBV5-1 and TRBJ2-1, is KAGVTQTPRYLIKTRGQQVTLSCSPISGHRSVSWYQQTPGQGLQFLFEYFSETQRNKGNFPGRFSGRQFSNSRSEMNVSTLELGDSALYLCASSIGMGNEQFFGPGTRLTVL.

Points on this clonotype: Being one base from a much bigger clone, this may be a read error. The gene calls are TRBV20-1 and TRBJ2-7; 8 bases line up with TRBD1. V gave up 7 bases and J gave up 2 bases; unmatched junction bases: 13. Per germline, CDR1 DFQATT and CDR2 SNEGSKA (reference sequence). The CDR3 totals 15 residues. The CDR3 bases are TGCAGTGGCATTGATGGACAGGGTCTCACCTACGAGCAGTACTTC. Its protein is CSGIDGQGLTYEQYF.

This clonotype was picked up one time. The chain joins TRBV29-1 to TRBJ2-1; D is uncertain. With 6 bases removed from V and 5 bases from J, the gap between germline ends came to 8 bases. The CDR3 loop spans 11 amino acids. Germline V lookup: CDR1 SQVTM, CDR2 ANQGSEA. DNA of the CDR3: TGCAGCGTATTACGTGACAATGAGCAGTTCTTC. Translation gives CSVLRDNEQFF.

This clonotype was picked up many times. The chain combines TRBV10-3 with TRBJ2-7; D not certain. The CDR3 is 15 amino acids. The V gene's germline CDR1 is ENHRY and CDR2 SYGVKD. Trimming pared 3 bases from V and 3 bases from J, leaving 15 bases between. The CDR3 bases are TGTGCCATCAGTGACTGGGGATCAGGTTTCTACGAGCAGTACTTC. It translates to CAISDWGSGFYEQYF.

The chain combines TRBV28 with TRBJ1-2; TRBD1 matches 7 bases. Per the germline V gene, CDR1 is MDHEN and CDR2 is SYDVKM. Trimming removed 6 bases from V and 3 bases from J; junction bases left unmatched: 10. The CDR3 loop spans 15 amino acids. DNA for the CDR3: TGTGCCAGCAGCCAAGGACAGGTTCTTCACTATGGCTACACCTTC. Protein sequence: CASSQGQVLHYGYTF.